This TCR beta chain comes out of a study of T cells in women clearing cervical HPV infection. Overall study context: Controls were women whose single incident HPV16 infection cleared within 12 months without precancer or cancer.

TCR beta CDR3 amplified by multiplex PCR from approximately 1,200 ng genomic DNA. The data were produced by immunoSEQ multiplex PCR, yet TCRdb's version contains in-frame clones alone and is incomplete. The sample table includes 25,000 to 35,000 clones. The CDR3 loop spans 15 amino acids. Germline lookup yields CDR1 MNHEY and CDR2 SVGEGT. Losses at the gene ends were 0 bases for V and 1 base for J; bases not matched to a gene: 2. Regarding this clone: Coverage ceases 3 residues before the CDR3 finishes, and the germline J gene fills in the end.

This clonotype was sampled from a woman aged 18 to 69 with a cervical HPV16 infection that either progressed to CIN3+ or cleared (not recorded which). The sample comprised blood buffy coat. The V call is TRBV6-2 or TRBV6-3, the J call TRBJ1-1, with 7 positions matching TRBD1. Partial CDR3 DNA: TGTGCCAGCAGTTACTCGTGGACAGGGAACACTGAA. This sequence encodes CASSYSWTGNTE. The CDR3, in full, reads CASSYSWTGNTEAFF.